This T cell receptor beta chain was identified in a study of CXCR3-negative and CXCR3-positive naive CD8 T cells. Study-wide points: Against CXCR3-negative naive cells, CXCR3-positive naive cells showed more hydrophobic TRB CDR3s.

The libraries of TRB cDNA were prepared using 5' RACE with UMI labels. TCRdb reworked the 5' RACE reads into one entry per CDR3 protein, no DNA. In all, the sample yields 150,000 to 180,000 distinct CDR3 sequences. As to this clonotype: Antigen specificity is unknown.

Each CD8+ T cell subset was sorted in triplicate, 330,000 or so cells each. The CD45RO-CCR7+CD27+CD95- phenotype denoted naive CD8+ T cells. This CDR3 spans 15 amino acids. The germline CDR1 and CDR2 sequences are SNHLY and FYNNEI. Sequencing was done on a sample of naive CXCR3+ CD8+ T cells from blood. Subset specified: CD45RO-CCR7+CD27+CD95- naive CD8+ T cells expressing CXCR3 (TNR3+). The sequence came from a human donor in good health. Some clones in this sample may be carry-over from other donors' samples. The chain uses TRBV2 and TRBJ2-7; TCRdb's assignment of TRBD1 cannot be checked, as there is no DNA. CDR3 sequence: CASSELGGWSYEQYF. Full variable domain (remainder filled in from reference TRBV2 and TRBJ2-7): EPEVTQTPSHQVTQMGQEVILRCVPISNHLYFYWYRQILGQKVEFLVSFYNNEISEKSEIFDDQFSVERPDGSNFTLKIRSTKLEDSAMYFCASSELGGWSYEQYFGPGTRLTVT.